This section outlines one T cell receptor (beta chain) sequence together with its context. What it binds is unknown. V was trimmed by 5 bases and J by 4 bases, leaving 6 bases between them. CDR1 and CDR2 (germline): MNHEY, SVGAGI. This CDR3 is built from 12 residues. Generated by immunoSEQ multiplex PCR, the TCRdb table keeps only in-frame clones and is missing some. Counted here are 220,000 or so clones, approximately 88% occurring once; the ten biggest clones make up over 13%. Separate from the 666-subject first cohort was the approximately 130-subject validation cohort, to which the donors belonged. These data are taken from a study of cytomegalovirus exposure and HLA in healthy donors. Study-wide points: A few CMV-associated chains were confirmed in vitro to be specific for CMV antigens. Subsequent analysis revealed that first-cohort TCR clusters tended to co-occur in the 120 or so validation repertoires. Reports indicated that the classifier achieved high specificity and sensitivity in diagnosing cytomegalovirus status.

The sequenced sample was PBMCs. The chain is built from TRBV6-5 and TRBJ2-4; D possibly corresponds to TRBD1 (6 bases). The sequence came from a woman in her 30s in good health and CMV-seropositive. This chain's CDR3 is CASSQGKNIQYF. CDR3 nucleotides: TGTGCCAGCAGTCAGGGGAAAAACATTCAGTACTTC.